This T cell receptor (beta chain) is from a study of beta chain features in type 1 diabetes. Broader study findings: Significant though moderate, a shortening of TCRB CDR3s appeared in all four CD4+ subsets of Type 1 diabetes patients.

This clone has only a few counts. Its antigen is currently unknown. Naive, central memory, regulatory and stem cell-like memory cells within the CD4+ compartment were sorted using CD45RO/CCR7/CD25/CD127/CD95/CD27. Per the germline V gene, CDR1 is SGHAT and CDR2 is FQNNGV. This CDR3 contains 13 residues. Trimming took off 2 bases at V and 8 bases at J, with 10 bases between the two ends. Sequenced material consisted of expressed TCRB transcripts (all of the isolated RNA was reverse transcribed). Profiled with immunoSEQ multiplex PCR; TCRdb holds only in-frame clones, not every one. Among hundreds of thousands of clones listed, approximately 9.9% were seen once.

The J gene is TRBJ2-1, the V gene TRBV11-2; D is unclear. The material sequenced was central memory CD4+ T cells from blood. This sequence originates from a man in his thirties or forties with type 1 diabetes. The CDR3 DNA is TGTGCCAGCAGCTTACTTACCGTAGATGAGCAGTTCTTC. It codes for CASSLLTVDEQFF.